The entry below describes one T cell receptor (beta chain). What it recognizes is unknown. These data originate in a study of radiotherapy plus CTLA-4 blockade in lung cancer. Study summary: Patients showed objective responses in 15% to 20% of cases and disease control in around 30%.

The CDR3 is 12 residues long. The V and J ends lost 6 bases and 5 bases respectively, with 9 bases between them. The germline V gene encodes CDR1 MNHEY and CDR2 SMNVEV (reference sequence). General study findings and limits: Some TCR clones had been derived from tumors. These clones expanded in peripheral blood after radiotherapy plus ipilimumab.

Sequenced by immunoSEQ multiplex PCR; TCRdb stores in-frame clones only, minus some. The sample has some 60,000 clones; 76% are singletons. Sequenced material: peripheral blood, taken from a patient treated with radiotherapy plus ipilimumab. The gene calls are TRBV27 and TRBJ2-3; D unclear. This TCR was recovered from a human donor with non-small cell lung cancer who had a complete response to radiotherapy plus ipilimumab. CDR3 DNA: TGTGCCAGCAGAGGCCGGGTAGATACGCAGTATTTT. Its protein product is CASRGRVDTQYF.